The text below deals with one TCR beta chain. The CDR3 is 13 amino acids. Looked up from germline, CDR1 is SGHRS and CDR2 is YFSETQ. The V end lost 0 bases, the J end lost 3 bases, and 6 bases lay between the germline ends. This record belongs to a study of cytomegalovirus exposure and HLA in healthy donors. With 60 Vbeta and 13 Jbeta primers, the PCR was carried out. The assay was immunoSEQ multiplex PCR, and TCRdb's table has in-frame clones only and misses some. Here the sample spans 200,000 or so clones, 82% being singletons. Sequencing was performed on PBMCs. The receptor was isolated from a boy aged 2-15 years in good health and CMV-seronegative. The chain couples TRBV5-1 to TRBJ1-2, with D hard to call. CDR3 bases: TGCGCCAGCAGCTTGGACGGGGACTATGGCTACACCTTC. Amino acids: CASSLDGDYGYTF.